This T cell receptor beta chain originates from a study of OX40 agonist ivuxolimab in advanced cancers. Study background: Ivuxolimab, which is an agonistic anti-OX40 (CD134) antibody, was administered to the patients. Study results and limitations: At 0.1 to 3.0 mg/kg and by week 6, CD4+ and CD8+ T cells in the blood had expanded clonally.

As for this clone: Its specificity is unknown.

Trimming left V 5 bases short and J 4 bases short, with 8 bases between. Germline V lookup: CDR1 SGHTA, CDR2 FQGTGA. The CDR3 runs 12 residues. This table comes from immunoSEQ multiplex PCR, and its TCRdb copy is limited to in-frame clones, with some not included. This repertoire shows 95,000 to 100,000 clones, about 79% found once; its top ten account for roughly 1.6%. This TCR was sampled from an adult with an advanced solid tumor such as melanoma, head and neck, liver or kidney cancer. The sequences come from CD4+ or CD8+ T cells sorted from blood, collected in a trial of the OX40 agonist ivuxolimab. This chain uses TRBV7-3 with TRBJ1-1; D is uncertain. CDR3 loop: CASSIASTEAFF. CDR3 DNA: TGTGCCAGCAGCATTGCCTCCACTGAAGCTTTCTTT.